The present entry profiles one T cell receptor beta chain with its context. This clone turned up a few times. Its target antigen remains unknown. Base qualities were left out, and no much larger clone turns up one base away. This record comes from a study of cytomegalovirus exposure and HLA in healthy donors (dated by TCRdb to between 2016 and 2019). A note on the overall study: An earlier analysis of roughly 610 of the donors reported 276 Gb of sequence data and 100 million to 120 million unique TCR beta sequences obtained from some 170 million T cells. An early release that covered some 630 HLA-typed donors contained approximately 320 gigabases of sequencing data and roughly 84 million unique TCR sequences. Of the 398 genotyped donors, less than 85% were placed in the genetic ancestry cluster associated with self-reported Caucasian donors. The study aimed to test whether cataloging public T cell receptors could reveal signatures of past pathogen exposure. The study profiled the T cell repertoires of under 700 subjects by immunosequencing and related them to cytomegalovirus serostatus. Along with the approximately 700-subject first cohort, a separate validation cohort of around 110 different subjects was used. High-throughput TCR immunosequencing, statistical association of individual TCRs with disease status, and machine learning were combined to predict cytomegalovirus infection status. A later analysis re-examined previously published TCR beta repertoires from several hundred donors and added high-resolution HLA genotyping to investigate patterns of TCR occurrence. Rather than using new phenotypic data, the later analysis identified candidate immune exposures from TCR beta sequences and from how often those sequences occurred across donors. An earlier analysis of approximately 580 of the donors used high-throughput TCR beta sequencing to judge whether each TCR beta V gene segment behaved as functional or pseudogenic. Donor age, sex, ethnicity and CMV serostatus were compiled alongside the repertoire data. In a later genetic analysis, genome-wide SNP genotypes for about three fifths of the roughly 670 donors were used, and that subset was treated as a discovery cohort. All discovery cohort repertoires had been generated using a single sequencing platform. Both class I and class II loci were covered by HLA typing, at four-digit resolution. Typing coverage differed by locus: A, B, C, DRB1 and DQB1 were typed in about 620-640 donors, DQA1 in 522, DPA1 in some 570, and DPB1 in roughly 450. Because of strong linkage in the cohort, roughly five DR-DQ haplotypes were treated as single units for association and clustering. Across 300 to 500 genotyped donors of the cohort, an average of approximately 200,000 unique TCR beta nucleotide sequences per donor were sequenced, and approximately 17% of those sequences were non-productive. Summary of the overall study and its limitations: A later analysis found that HLA-associated TCR beta chains were more clonally expanded and had lower generation probabilities than equally common non-associated chains. A further reported finding was that TCR beta sequences accurately predicted the HLA-A and HLA-B alleles for most subjects in the first cohort. Sequencing depth was assumed to be roughly uniform across donors in the presence/absence analyses, though that assumption may not hold. Most CMV-associated TCR beta chains appeared to be HLA-restricted in a later analysis, and the HLA associations seemed to be driven largely by CMV exposure. An earlier analysis of approximately 570 of the donors showed that most TCR beta V segments appeared in productive rearrangements either about 87% or about 30% of the time, which broadly matched IMGT annotations. In vitro tests confirmed that three of the cytomegalovirus-associated TCR beta chains recognize cytomegalovirus antigens. Correlated functional status among segregating V segments might be attributable to linkage disequilibrium, but an unknown experimental factor could not be ruled out. HLA typing was unavailable for some donors at each locus, so association tests used only the typed subset. In both the original and validation cohorts, the classifier was reported to diagnose cytomegalovirus status with high specificity and sensitivity. An association between a missense DCLRE1C variant and V-gene and J-gene trimming of TCR beta chains was found in a later genetic analysis and replicated in an independent cohort. Most TCR sequences were observed very rarely across donors, whereas some public TCRs were present in many individuals. When HLA alleles, especially DR and DQ, strongly co-occurred, TCR associations were difficult to assign to individual alleles. Because counts were too low, 15 or so rarely observed V segments, including chromosome 9 orphons, were excluded from the earlier analysis of fewer than 650 of the donors. This cohort had only TCR beta chains sequenced, and the lack of alpha or paired-chain data limited which features could be detected. According to the authors, the approach could potentially be generalized to other disease states and immunological phenotypes. The 87-base-pair reads could not distinguish some IMGT-functional V segments, including TRBV6-2 and TRBV6-3, so those segments were excluded. A later analysis reported that several top co-occurrence clusters appeared linked to parvovirus B19, influenza, CMV and Epstein-Barr virus. At a false discovery rate of 0.05, a later analysis linked approximately 18,000 TCR beta sequences to specific HLA alleles. A group of highly shared sequence variants was considered likely to be a technical artifact of the sequencing pipeline. In a later analysis, the rate of TCR association differed among HLA loci, with DRB1 alleles having the most associated TCRs and HLA-C alleles having the fewest. Immune exposure information for the cohort was limited to CMV serostatus. The study gave a list of 150 to 200 TCR beta chains associated with cytomegalovirus. According to a later genetic analysis, donors in an Asian-associated ancestry cluster had fewer N-insertions in productive TCRs than the roughly 700-donor mean.

The cohort comprised 670 or so healthy bone marrow donors. At the time of sampling, all cohort members were nominally healthy, though unrecorded immune exposures were likely present. The donor was CMV seropositive and belonged to the group of around 300 seropositive cohort members. A peripheral blood sample was provided by each donor, and peripheral blood mononuclear cells were used for TCR beta sequencing. Genomic DNA was extracted from the blood cell samples with the Qiagen DNeasy Blood Extraction Kit. Library preparation was by the immunoSEQ multiplex PCR assay. The multiplex PCR relied on a mix of 60 forward primers for TCR Vbeta segments and 13 reverse primers for TCR Jbeta segments. A multiplex PCR assay on genomic DNA amplified the CDR3 region of rearranged TCR beta genes. The amplified TCR beta libraries were sequenced on the Illumina HiSeq System as 87-base-pair reads. Under the source paper's analysis protocol: A later analysis tallied some 79 million unique TCR beta chains across the approximately 670 repertoires, and approximately 11 million of those chains were shared by two or more donors. To remove PCR and sequencing errors, raw reads were error-corrected and collapsed into unique sequences using a nearest-neighbor algorithm that merged closely related sequences. To assign V, D and J gene segments, CDR3 sequences were aligned to IMGT reference sequences. For a sequence to be retained, at least a six-nucleotide match to both a V gene segment and a J gene segment was required. A rearrangement counted as productive if the CDR3 had no stop codons and remained in frame with V and J, and every other rearrangement counted as non-productive. Following IMGT convention, CDR3 was defined as the stretch from the second conserved V-encoded cysteine up to the conserved J-encoded phenylalanine. The earlier analysis of approximately 590 of the donors excluded any sequence lacking an unambiguous match to a single V gene segment. In an earlier analysis of roughly 600 of the donors, a V segment was called functional when productive rearrangements were above 56.7%, and segregating when the standard deviation between donors exceeded 5%. A statistical classification framework was developed to diagnose cytomegalovirus status using the catalog of TCR beta chain sequences. In a later analysis, TCR nucleotide sequences were compared against IMGT/GENE-DB human TR gene sequences so that V and J genes could be assigned. Using the TCRdist pipeline, a later analysis assigned CDR3 sequences along with most-parsimonious VDJ recombination scenarios. In a later analysis, each TCR beta chain was defined by its CDR3 amino acid sequence together with its V-gene family, and reads without a unique V-gene family were excluded. To address suspected cross-contamination and a sequencing artifact, a later analysis removed 550 to 750 highly shared, low-generation-probability nucleotide sequences. In a later analysis, a clonal expansion index was calculated for each public chain from normalized within-repertoire ranks of inferred template counts. Generation probabilities in a later analysis came from a VDJ recombination model fitted to out-of-frame rearrangements, and those results were checked against IGoR. A later analysis scored TCR-TCR, TCR-HLA and TCR-CMV co-occurrence with hypergeometric tests, applying a repertoire-size bias correction to TCR pairs. A later analysis estimated false discovery rates by permuting HLA or CMV assignments 20 times. A later analysis grouped co-occurring TCRs with DBSCAN, adding TCRdist sequence similarity when clustering within HLA-allele-positive subsets. Repertoires with fewer than 30,000 or more than 120,000 public chains, plus five repertoires with anomalous nucleotide sharing, were excluded from co-occurrence clustering. TCRdb took over this immuneACCESS table, retaining in-frame rearrangements with V and J assigned. Such tables are incomplete; in checked studies, under half of the missing clones stem from an unresolved V gene, and the remainder is unexplained. V, J and clone size reflect that table, while D and trimming were determined from the DNA. Here the sample has 150,000 to 250,000 clones; more than 75% occur a single time. The ten largest clones represent approximately 6.5% of the sample.

V sheds 3 bases and J sheds 9 bases, leaving 22 bases between their ends. Counted from cysteine to phenylalanine, this CDR3 has 16 amino acids. Just the 48-base CDR3 DNA is kept, in frame starting at base 1. CDR1 SGDLS and CDR2 YYNGEE were looked up in the germline V gene. The receptor comes from a woman in her fifties or sixties in good health and CMV-seropositive. This chain joins TRBV9 to TRBJ2-1; TRBD1 could be the D gene, as 6 bases match. The sequencing input was PBMCs. The DNA is as follows: TGTGCCAGCAGCGCGGACCCGGGACACCATAGGGGTGAGCAGTTCTTC. The encoded protein is CASSADPGHHRGEQFF.